Each of the 28 T cell receptor beta chains below was sequenced from the same sample in a study of T cell responses to AZD1222 COVID-19 vaccine (dated by TCRdb to about 2021). Receptor amplification or capture employed the immunoSEQ multiplex PCR assay. TCRdb's version of the immuneACCESS table is confined to in-frame rearrangements and falls short of the full clone set. An unresolved V gene accounts for under half of the shortfall where checked; the remainder is of unknown origin. Recorded for this sample are about 150,000 clones; 80% to 90% of them occurred a single time. The ten largest clones add up to more than 6.5% of the sample. In light of the paper, this sample's time point label describes: sample from adult after SARS-CoV-2 infection, after symptom onset. Sequencing was performed on peripheral blood, taken after recovery from COVID-19. These receptors were collected from an adult who had recovered from COVID-19.

This chain joins TRBV6-2 or TRBV6-3 and TRBJ2-4; 10 nucleotides align to TRBD2. Losses at the gene ends were 4 bases for V and 6 bases for J; bases not matched to a gene: 3. This CDR3 is 14 amino acids long. Germline loops: CDR1 MNHEY, CDR2 SVGEGT. The CDR3: CASSFSSGGNIQYF. For the CDR3, the DNA is TGTGCCAGCAGTTTCTCTAGCGGGGGAAACATTCAGTACTTC.

The V call is TRBV7-6, the J call TRBJ2-5, with D possibly TRBD2 on 6 matching bases. The CDR3 has 15 amino acids. Germline lookup yields CDR1 SGHVS and CDR2 FNYEAQ. V was pared by 5 bases and J by 2 bases, with 15 bases between. The CDR3, as DNA: TGTGCCAGCAGCCTGTTGGGGGGTCGTCAAGAGACCCAGTACTTC. Its translation: CASSLLGGRQETQYF.

This clone was picked up one time. This chain joins TRBV28 and TRBJ2-1; a weak D match, TRBD1 (5 bases). The CDR3 runs 15 residues. The germline V gene encodes CDR1 MDHEN and CDR2 SYDVKM. V shed 1 base and J shed 6 bases, with 13 bases lying between them. The CDR3 DNA reads as TGTGCCAGCAGTTTATCCGGCAGGGCGATCAATGAGCAGTTCTTC. It codes for CASSLSGRAINEQFF. Full variable domain (outside the CDR3, taken from reference TRBV28 and TRBJ2-1): DVKVTQSSRYLVKRTGEKVFLECVQDMDHENMFWYRQDPGLGLRLIYFSYDVKMKEKGDIPEGYSVSREKKERFSLILESASTNQTSMYLCASSLSGRAINEQFFGPGTRLTVL.

The J gene is TRBJ1-3, the V gene TRBV7-9; 8 bases agree with TRBD1. J was trimmed by 4 bases and V by 5 bases; bases with no gene match: 10. Germline CDR1 is SEHNR and CDR2 is FQNEAQ (reference sequence). The CDR3 has 16 residues. CDR3 loop: CASSTAGTGLGNTIYF. The CDR3 nucleotides read TGTGCCAGCAGCACCGCCGGGACAGGTTTAGGAAACACCATATATTTT.

This chain joins TRBV19 and TRBJ1-3, with a tentative D call TRBD1 (5 bases). The germline CDR1 and CDR2 sequences are LNHDA and SQIVND (reference sequence). Deletions cut 4 bases from V and 0 bases from J, with 13 bases between. This CDR3 has 16 residues. CDR3 protein: CASSTQGATSGNTIYF. In nucleotides, the CDR3 is TGTGCCAGTAGTACCCAGGGTGCTACCTCTGGAAACACCATATATTTT.

The chain has TRBV11-1 and TRBJ1-2, with a tentative D call TRBD1 (6 bases). Between the trimmed V and J ends, which lost 0 bases and 0 bases, there was a span of 11 bases. The CDR3 runs 16 residues. Germline V gives CDR1 SGHAT, CDR2 FQDESV (reference sequence). The CDR3 spells CASSLAVGGTNYGYTF. In DNA form, the CDR3 reads TGTGCCAGCAGCTTAGCAGTAGGGGGGACTAACTATGGCTACACCTTC.

The genes are TRBV5-6 and TRBJ1-6; D may be TRBD1 (5 bases). The CDR3 extends over 13 amino acids. Per the germline V gene, CDR1 is SGHDT and CDR2 is YYEEEE. The ends were cut back, 0 bases at V and 12 bases at J, with 10 bases in the middle. The chain's CDR3 is CASSLDTGRPLHF. CDR3 in DNA: TGTGCCAGCAGCTTGGATACAGGTAGACCCCTCCACTTT.

This clone showed up just once. The CDR3 loop is CASSEAARYEQYF. CDR3 nucleotide sequence: TGTGCCAGCAGTGAAGCCGCCCGCTACGAGCAGTACTTC. The gene calls are TRBV6-1 and TRBJ2-7, with D uncertain. This CDR3 has 13 amino acids. From germline, CDR1 is MNHNS and CDR2 SASEGT. Trimming shortened V by 0 bases and J by 3 bases, and 6 bases separated the two germline ends.

The V gene is TRBV3-1 (or the pseudogene TRBV3-2), the J gene TRBJ1-1; weak D call: TRBD1 (5 bases). Deletions cut 6 bases from V and 6 bases from J, with 8 bases between. Germline lookup yields CDR1 LGHDT and CDR2 YNNKEL (reference sequence). The CDR3 runs 11 residues. Written as DNA, the CDR3 is TGTGCCAGCAGAGGGGTGTCTGAAGCTTTCTTT. Encoded protein: CASRGVSEAFF.

The chain recombines TRBV11-1 with TRBJ1-2; D remains unclear. Germline V gives CDR1 SGHAT, CDR2 FQDESV (reference sequence). The length of the CDR3 is 14 residues. V was pared by 0 bases and J by 2 bases, with 7 bases between. This CDR3 is CASSLARENYGYTF. CDR3 coding DNA: TGTGCCAGCAGCTTAGCCCGAGAGAACTATGGCTACACCTTC.

DNA for the CDR3: TGTGCCAGCAGACTCACGCCCTCCTATAATTCACCCCTCCACTTT. Translation: CASRLTPSYNSPLHF. The chain has TRBV28 and TRBJ1-6; D remains ambiguous. Germline assignment: CDR1 MDHEN and CDR2 SYDVKM. This CDR3 is 15 amino acids long. Trimming cost V 6 bases and J 0 bases, with 9 bases left between them.

The rearrangement uses TRBV11-2 and TRBJ2-7, with 7 bases fitting TRBD1. This CDR3 spans 14 amino acids. The germline gives CDR1 SGHAT, CDR2 FQNNGV. V was pared by 3 bases and J by 2 bases, with 4 bases of the junction left unmatched. In DNA, the CDR3 is TGTGCCAGCAGCTTTGGACAGGCCCCCTACGAGCAGTACTTC. It is translated as CASSFGQAPYEQYF.

This clone is a singleton in its sample. This chain connects TRBV2 to TRBJ2-2; 8 bases are shared with TRBD2. Per the germline V gene, CDR1 is SNHLY and CDR2 is FYNNEI. This CDR3 comprises 14 residues. Losses at the gene ends were 7 bases for V and 5 bases for J; bases not matched to a gene: 6. DNA of the CDR3: TGTGCCAGCAAAAGACTAGCGAGTACCGGGGAGCTGTTTTTT. It codes for CASKRLASTGELFF.

The sample holds one count of this clone. In DNA, the CDR3 is TGTGCCACCAGCAGAGATAGCAGCGGTGAGCAGTTCTTC. Encoded protein: CATSRDSSGEQFF. The chain is built from TRBV15 and TRBJ2-1, with TRBD2 as a possible D gene (5 bases). V was pared by 0 bases and J by 9 bases, with 9 bases between. Germline CDR1 LNHNV, CDR2 YYDKDF (reference sequence). This CDR3 comprises 13 residues.

This clone was observed many times. The chain couples TRBV6-2 or TRBV6-3 to TRBJ2-2, with 9 bases identical to TRBD1. This CDR3 spans 17 amino acids. The germline V gene has CDR1 MNHEY and CDR2 SVGEGT. V lost 2 bases, J lost 7 bases, and 11 bases stayed unmatched. The DNA of the CDR3 is TGTGCCAGCAGTTACGAGAGAACCGGGACAGGGAGCGGGGAGCTGTTTTTT. It is translated as CASSYERTGTGSGELFF.

This chain links TRBV29-1 with TRBJ1-4; D not resolved. CDR1 SQVTM and CDR2 ANQGSEA come from the germline V gene. The ends were cut back, 6 bases at V and 3 bases at J, with 11 bases in the middle. The CDR3 is made up of 13 amino acids. The chain's CDR3 is CSVASRANEKLFF. The DNA of the CDR3 is TGCAGCGTGGCCTCGAGGGCTAATGAAAAACTGTTTTTT. Using reference TRBV29-1 and TRBJ1-4 for the parts outside the CDR3, the full variable domain is SAVISQKPSRDICQRGTSLTIQCQVDSQVTMMFWYRQQPGQSLTLIATANQGSEATYESGFVIDKFPISRPNLTFSTLTVSNMSPEDSSIYLCSVASRANEKLFFGSGTQLSVL.

This chain uses TRBV4-2 with TRBJ2-3; TRBD2 matches 7 bases. Trimming removed 4 bases from V and 1 base from J; junction bases left unmatched: 5. The CDR3 runs 15 residues. From germline, CDR1 is LGHNA and CDR2 YNFKEQ. The CDR3 spells CASSPISGGTDTQYF. DNA for the CDR3: TGTGCCAGCAGCCCGATAAGCGGGGGCACAGATACGCAGTATTTT.

This clone was seen a handful of times. The V gene is TRBV27, the J gene TRBJ1-4; possible D gene TRBD1, 6 bases. The CDR3 is 14 amino acids. CDR1 is MNHEY, CDR2 SMNVEV, per germline (reference sequence). V shed 3 bases and J shed 8 bases, with 13 bases lying between them. The CDR3 bases are TGTGCCAGCAGTTTTCAGGGGATGAGGGAAAAACTGTTTTTT. It codes for CASSFQGMREKLFF.

The V and J genes are TRBV3-1 (or the pseudogene TRBV3-2) and TRBJ1-2; no clear D. This CDR3 is built from 12 residues. CDR1 is LGHDT, CDR2 YNNKEL, per germline (reference sequence). The ends were cut back, 3 bases at V and 8 bases at J, with 10 bases in the middle. The CDR3 region has the DNA TGTGCCAGCAGCCAGCGGGTGGGAGGCTACACCTTC. Translated, it gives CASSQRVGGYTF.

The chain uses TRBV5-4 and TRBJ2-7; TRBD1 aligns across 9 bases. Germline V gene sequence: CDR1 SGHNT, CDR2 YYREEE (reference sequence). The CDR3 runs to 15 residues. V was pared by 4 bases and J by 2 bases, with 7 bases of the junction left unmatched. The CDR3 is CASSVRDRAAYEQYF. The CDR3 DNA reads TGTGCCAGCAGCGTTCGGGACAGGGCTGCCTACGAGCAGTACTTC. The complete variable domain, with remaining parts taken from reference TRBV5-4 and TRBJ2-7, reads ETGVTQSPTHLIKTRGQQVTLRCSSQSGHNTVSWYQQALGQGPQFIFQYYREEENGRGNFPPRFSGLQFPNYSSELNVNALELDDSALYLCASSVRDRAAYEQYFGPGTRLTVT.

Points on this clone: The junction does not match germline at one end; this may be a read error. The chain is built from TRBV7-7 and TRBJ2-5; weak D call: TRBD2 (6 bases). From germline, CDR1 is SSHAT and CDR2 FNYEAQ (reference sequence). The CDR3 covers 13 residues. The CDR3 nucleotides read TGTGCTAGCAGCCGGGGGTTAGGGGAGACCCAGTACTTC. This translates into CASSRGLGETQYF. Based on the CDR3 plus reference TRBV7-7 and TRBJ2-5, the full variable domain is GAGVSQSPRYKVTKRGQDVTLRCDPISSHATLYWYQQALGQGPEFLTYFNYEAQPDKSGLPSDRFSAERPEGSISTLTIQRTEQRDSAMYRCASSRGLGETQYFGPGTRLLVL.

This rearrangement joins TRBV16 to TRBJ1-1, with D possibly matching TRBD1 (5 bases). Trimming removed 6 bases at V and 2 bases at J, with 10 bases between. The CDR3 contains 13 residues. The germline CDR1 and CDR2 sequences are KGHSY and FQNENV. CDR3 in amino acids: CASRGGSNTEAFF. The CDR3 DNA follows: TGTGCCAGCAGGGGGGGGAGTAACACTGAAGCTTTCTTT.

The V and J genes are TRBV29-1 and TRBJ2-5; 7 bases map to TRBD2. The V gene's germline CDR1 is SQVTM and CDR2 ANQGSEA. The CDR3 is 15 amino acids. The J segment lost 4 bases and the V segment lost 2 bases, leaving 10 bases of the junction unmatched. The CDR3 sequence is CSVEPGQGGVETQYF. CDR3 bases: TGCAGCGTTGAACCGGGCCAGGGAGGGGTAGAGACCCAGTACTTC. Supplemented by reference TRBV29-1 and TRBJ2-5, the full variable domain reads SAVISQKPSRDICQRGTSLTIQCQVDSQVTMMFWYRQQPGQSLTLIATANQGSEATYESGFVIDKFPISRPNLTFSTLTVSNMSPEDSSIYLCSVEPGQGGVETQYFGPGTRLLVL.

The chain uses TRBV6-5 and TRBJ2-3; D remains unclear. The V end was cut by 6 bases, the J end by 0 bases, with 4 bases between. The CDR3 is 12 amino acids. CDR1 is MNHEY, CDR2 SVGAGI, per germline. This CDR3 is CASRLSTDTQYF. The DNA for the CDR3 is TGTGCCAGCAGGCTCAGCACAGATACGCAGTATTTT.

The chain joins TRBV7-3 to TRBJ2-3; 13 positions match TRBD2. The CDR3 consists of 15 residues. With 4 bases clipped from V and 4 bases from J, the junction kept 2 bases outside the gene matches. CDR1 is SGHTA and CDR2 is FQGTGA in the germline V gene. The DNA for the CDR3 is TGTGCCAGCAGCTGGACTAGCGGGAGTCCAGATACGCAGTATTTT. Its translation is CASSWTSGSPDTQYF.

This rearrangement joins TRBV3-1 (or the pseudogene TRBV3-2) to TRBJ2-3, with 8 bases fitting TRBD2. CDR3 length: 17 residues. The trim removed 2 bases at V and 1 base at J, leaving 8 bases unmatched. The germline V gene has CDR1 LGHDT and CDR2 YNNKEL (reference sequence). CDR3 sequence (DNA): TGTGCCAGCAGCCAAAAGGAAAACGGGAGGGGCACAGATACGCAGTATTTT. Protein: CASSQKENGRGTDTQYF.

The chain employs TRBV7-3 and TRBJ1-2; D uncertain. This CDR3 spans 14 amino acids. CDR1 SGHTA and CDR2 FQGTGA come from the germline V gene. Trimming shortened V by 1 base and J by 6 bases, and 12 bases separated the two germline ends. CDR3 sequence: CASSLKWIHHGYTF. The CDR3 DNA is TGTGCCAGCAGCTTAAAGTGGATCCACCATGGCTACACCTTC.

The chain joins TRBV7-9 to TRBJ2-1, with a weak D call TRBD1 (5 bases). The germline gives CDR1 SEHNR, CDR2 FQNEAQ (reference sequence). V was shortened by 4 bases and J by 8 bases, with 30 bases between the two germline ends. The CDR3 loop spans 19 amino acids. CDR3 residues: CASSSVTPGVSGWLDEQFF. Here the CDR3 DNA reads TGTGCCAGCAGCTCAGTTACTCCTGGGGTGTCAGGGTGGTTGGATGAGCAGTTCTTC.